What follows is one T cell receptor (beta chain) and its context. Antigen unknown. The entry originates in a study of blood T cells in healthy people across ages. Study results and caveats: Long-lived and aged donors differed, with more naive CD4+ cells and higher diversity in the long-lived.

This CDR3 region has 13 residues. Trimming pared 4 bases from V and 5 bases from J, leaving 12 bases between. Germline CDR1 is SGHRS and CDR2 is YFSETQ. The authors extracted at least 5 micrograms of total RNA per sample. Through a sample-barcoded 5' primer and a J-beta primer mix, a second PCR was run for roughly 6 to 12 cycles. A template-switch adaptor containing 12 random nucleotides labeled each cDNA molecule. Each CDR3 protein is one row after TCRdb ran MiXCR on the 5' RACE reads. The sample consists of hundreds of thousands of distinct CDR3 sequences, roughly 58% of them appearing once. Material for sequencing was blood. The chain joins TRBV5-1 to TRBJ1-2; D is unclear. This TCR came from a man in his fifties or sixties in good health. The CDR3 DNA reads as TGCGCCAGCAGCCCAGACGACCGATATGGCTACACCTTC. Translation gives CASSPDDRYGYTF. Full variable domain (rest looked up from reference TRBV5-1 and TRBJ1-2): KAGVTQTPRYLIKTRGQQVTLSCSPISGHRSVSWYQQTPGQGLQFLFEYFSETQRNKGNFPGRFSGRQFSNSRSEMNVSTLELGDSALYLCASSPDDRYGYTFGSGTRLTVV.